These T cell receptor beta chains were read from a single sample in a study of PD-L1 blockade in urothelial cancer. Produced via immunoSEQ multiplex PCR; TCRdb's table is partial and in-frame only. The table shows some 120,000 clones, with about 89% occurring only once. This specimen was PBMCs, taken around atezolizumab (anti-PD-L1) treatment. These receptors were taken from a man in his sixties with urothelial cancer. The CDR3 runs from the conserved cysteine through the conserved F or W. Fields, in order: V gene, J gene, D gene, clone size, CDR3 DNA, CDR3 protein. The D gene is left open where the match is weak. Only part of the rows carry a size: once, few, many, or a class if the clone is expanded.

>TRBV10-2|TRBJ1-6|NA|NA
TGCGCCAGCAGTGAGATTTGGGCCGGCGAGAATTCACCCCTCCACTTT
CASSEIWAGENSPLHF
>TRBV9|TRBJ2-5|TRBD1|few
TGTGCCAGTTCGACAGGGCGTTTGGAGACCCAGTACTTC
CASSTGRLETQYF
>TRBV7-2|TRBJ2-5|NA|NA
TGTGCCAGCAGCTTAATGGGAGAGTACCAAGAGACCCAGTACTTC
CASSLMGEYQETQYF
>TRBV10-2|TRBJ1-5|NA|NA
TGCGCCAGCAGTGAGTCAGTCGGGAGAAATCAGCCCCAGCATTTT
CASSESVGRNQPQHF
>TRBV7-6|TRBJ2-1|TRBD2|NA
TGTGCCAGCAGCTCCAGACTAGCGGGGGGTGTTGATGAGCAGTTCTTC
CASSSRLAGGVDEQFF
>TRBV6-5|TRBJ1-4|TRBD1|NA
TGTGCCAGCAGTTACTCTGGAGGGACAGGGGTTGAAAAACTGTTTTTT
CASSYSGGTGVEKLFF
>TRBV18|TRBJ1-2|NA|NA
TGTGCCAGCTCACTTAACAGGGTGGGGGCCGATGGCTACACCTTC
CASSLNRVGADGYTF
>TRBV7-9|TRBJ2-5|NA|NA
TGTGCCAGCAGCCGCCGGGAGACCCAGTACTTC
CASSRRETQYF
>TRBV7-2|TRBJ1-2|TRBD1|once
TGTGCCAGCAGCCAGGGACAGGGGGCGGCTAACTATGGCTACACCTTC
CASSQGQGAANYGYTF
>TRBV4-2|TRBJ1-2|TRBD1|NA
TGTGCCAGCAGCCGGTCGAGGGGACAGGGCCCCTCTATCTCTGGCTACACCTTC
CASSRSRGQGPSISGYTF